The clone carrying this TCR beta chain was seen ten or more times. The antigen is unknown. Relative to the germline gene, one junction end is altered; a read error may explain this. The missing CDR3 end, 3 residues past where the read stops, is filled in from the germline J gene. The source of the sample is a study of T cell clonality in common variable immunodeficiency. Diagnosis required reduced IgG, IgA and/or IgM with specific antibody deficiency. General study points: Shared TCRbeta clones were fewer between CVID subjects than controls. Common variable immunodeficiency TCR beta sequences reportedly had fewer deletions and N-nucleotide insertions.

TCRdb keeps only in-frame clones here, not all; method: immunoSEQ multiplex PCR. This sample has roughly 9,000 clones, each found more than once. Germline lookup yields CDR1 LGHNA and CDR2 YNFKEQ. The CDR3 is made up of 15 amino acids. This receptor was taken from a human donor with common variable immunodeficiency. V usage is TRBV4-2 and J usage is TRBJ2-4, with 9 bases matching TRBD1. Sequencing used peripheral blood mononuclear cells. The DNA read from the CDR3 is TGCGCCAGCAGTGGGACAGGGAGTCCCAAAAACATT. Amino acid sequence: CASSGTGSPKNI. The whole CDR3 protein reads CASSGTGSPKNIQYF.